Presented here are 22 T cell receptor beta chains from one specimen sequenced in a study of CD8 T cells in Susac syndrome. Random hexamers were used to reverse transcribe an amount of roughly 0.5 to 1 ug RNA. TCRdb redid the calling of the immunoSEQ multiplex PCR reads with MiXCR, one entry per CDR3 protein. The table has more than 55,000 distinct CDR3 sequences, over 95% seen once; the top ten hold 0.1% to 0.12%. The specimen was CD4+ T cells from PBMCs. The receptors shown here come from a human donor with multiple sclerosis.

The rearrangement uses TRBV7-2 and TRBJ2-1; tentatively, D is TRBD2 (5 bases). This CDR3 region has 14 residues. Germline assignment: CDR1 SGHTA and CDR2 FQGNSA. V shed 1 base and J shed 7 bases, with 11 bases lying between them. As DNA, the CDR3 is TGTGCCAGCAGCTTAGGGCATCGGGGAAATGAGCAGTTCTTC. It yields the protein CASSLGHRGNEQFF.

V gene TRBV13 combines with J gene TRBJ2-1; D gene uncertain. This CDR3 is 13 amino acids long. In germline, CDR1 is PRHDT, CDR2 FYEKMQ (reference sequence). Trimming shortened V by 8 bases and J by 8 bases, and 16 bases separated the two germline ends. In nucleotides, the CDR3 is TGTGCCAGCGGTGGTCGACGGTCCGATGAGCAGTTCTTC. Residues: CASGGRRSDEQFF.

The V gene is TRBV5-1, the J gene TRBJ2-1; D not resolved. Looked up from germline, CDR1 is SGHRS and CDR2 is YFSETQ. This CDR3 contains 15 residues. Trimming took off 4 bases at V and 0 bases at J, with 11 bases between the two ends. The CDR3 sequence is CASSADVSSYNEQFF. DNA for the CDR3: TGCGCCAGCAGCGCGGACGTCAGCTCCTACAATGAGCAGTTCTTC.

V is TRBV12-3 or TRBV12-4 and J is TRBJ2-5; TRBD1 matches 9 bases. With 5 bases clipped from V and 5 bases from J, the junction kept 6 bases outside the gene matches. The CDR3 has 14 residues. CDR3 protein: CASSPGQGWETQYF. The CDR3 DNA reads TGTGCCAGCAGTCCGGGACAGGGTTGGGAGACCCAGTACTTC.

The chain carries TRBV20-1 and TRBJ2-1; 9 positions match TRBD1. Germline V gene data show CDR1 as DFQATT and CDR2 as SNEGSKA (reference sequence). V was clipped by 6 bases and J by 9 bases; unmatched bases: 12. The CDR3 is 14 amino acids. CDR3 sequence reads: CSATGGNGGGEQFF. The CDR3 nucleotides read TGCAGTGCCACAGGGGGCAATGGGGGCGGTGAGCAGTTCTTC.

The chain uses TRBV27 and TRBJ2-3; no definite D call. The CDR3 sequence is 13 residues long. The germline CDR1 and CDR2 sequences are MNHEY and SMNVEV (reference sequence). Trimming removed 3 bases from V and 3 bases from J, with 7 bases in between. For the CDR3, the DNA is TGTGCCAGCAGTTTGTCAGTAACAGATACGCAGTATTTT. As protein: CASSLSVTDTQYF.

The CDR3 DNA follows: TGTGCCAGCGGCCCAGGGACAGGGACGGGCTACACCTTC. This translates into CASGPGTGTGYTF. This chain connects TRBV12-3 or TRBV12-4 to TRBJ1-2; TRBD1 matches 9 bases. The CDR3 sequence is 13 residues long. With V trimmed by 8 bases and J by 8 bases, 9 bases remained unmatched.

The rearrangement links TRBV3-1 to TRBJ2-5; D unresolved. Germline CDR1 reads LGHDT; CDR2 reads YNNKEL (reference sequence). CDR3 length: 13 residues. The germline V and J ends were trimmed by 0 bases and 5 bases, with 7 bases remaining between them. DNA for the CDR3: TGTGCCAGCAGCCAAGATGTCGGGGAGACCCAGTACTTC. Its protein is CASSQDVGETQYF.

The chain employs TRBV5-1 and TRBJ2-1; D assignment may be TRBD1 or TRBD2 (5 bases each). Germline V gene data show CDR1 as SGHRS and CDR2 as YFSETQ. This CDR3 has 17 amino acids. The germline V and J ends were trimmed by 4 bases and 2 bases, with 19 bases remaining between them. The CDR3 reads CASSRMKGTSPYNEQFF. CDR3 DNA sequence: TGCGCCAGCAGCCGAATGAAAGGGACGTCTCCCTACAATGAGCAGTTCTTC.

V gene TRBV11-2 combines with J gene TRBJ1-6; the D is unclear. Germline V gene sequence: CDR1 SGHAT, CDR2 FQNNGV. The CDR3 is 12 residues long. The V and J ends lost 5 bases and 9 bases respectively, with 8 bases between them. CDR3 amino acids: CASSRVGSPLHF. The CDR3 DNA sequence: TGTGCCAGCAGCCGGGTTGGTTCACCCCTCCACTTT.

The gene calls are TRBV11-1 and TRBJ2-2; 12 bases are shared with TRBD2. Germline-derived CDR1 and CDR2 are SGHAT and FQDESV (reference sequence). Trimming cost V 4 bases and J 8 bases; bases outside gene matches: 2. This CDR3 is built from 14 residues. CDR3 nucleotides: TGTGCCAGCAGCTCGGGACTAGCGGGTGGGGAGCTGTTTTTT. It is translated as CASSSGLAGGELFF. Full variable domain (rest looked up from reference TRBV11-1 and TRBJ2-2): EAEVAQSPRYKITEKSQAVAFWCDPISGHATLYWYRQILGQGPELLVQFQDESVVDDSQLPKDRFSAERLKGVDSTLKIQPAELGDSAMYLCASSSGLAGGELFFGEGSRLTVL.

CDR3 nucleotides: TGCAGTGCTAGTCTAGGGGAGTATCCTAGCACAGATACGCAGTATTTT. Its protein product is CSASLGEYPSTDTQYF. This chain uses TRBV20-1 with TRBJ2-3, with D perhaps assigned TRBD1 or TRBD2 (5 bases each). The V gene's germline CDR1 is DFQATT and CDR2 SNEGSKA (reference sequence). CDR3 length: 16 amino acids. The V end lost 3 bases, the J end lost 0 bases, and 16 bases lay between the germline ends.

The rearrangement uses TRBV12-3 or TRBV12-4 and TRBJ2-5, with 10 nucleotides matching TRBD1. The CDR3 length is 12 residues. J gave up 6 bases and V 7 bases, and 2 bases lay outside the gene matches. The CDR3 spells CASTTGGQTQYF. The CDR3 nucleotides are TGTGCCAGCACGACAGGGGGCCAGACCCAGTACTTC.

CDR3 amino acids: CASSERGLYQPQHF. In nucleotides, the CDR3 is TGTGCCAGCAGTGAGAGGGGGCTATATCAGCCCCAGCATTTT. This chain links TRBV2 with TRBJ1-5, with 7 positions matching TRBD1. The CDR3 totals 14 residues. Trimming at V came to 3 bases and at J to 5 bases, leaving 4 bases not matched to a gene. The germline V gene encodes CDR1 SNHLY and CDR2 FYNNEI.

The chain employs TRBV30 and TRBJ2-3, with 8 bases that match TRBD2. Germline CDR1 GTSNPN, CDR2 SVGIG (reference sequence). This CDR3 has 15 amino acids. The trim removed 3 bases at V and 3 bases at J, leaving 8 bases unmatched. The CDR3 sequence is CAWSGGGQGTDTQYF. The DNA of the CDR3 is TGTGCCTGGAGCGGCGGGGGGCAAGGTACAGATACGCAGTATTTT.

This clonotype was seen only a few times. V and J are TRBV7-8 and TRBJ1-5; possible D gene TRBD1, 5 bases. Germline CDR1 reads SGHVS; CDR2 reads FQNEAQ. The CDR3 is 15 amino acids. Trimming shortened V by 6 bases and J by 1 base, and 13 bases separated the two germline ends. DNA of the CDR3: TGTGCCAGCAGTTTTAGGGGCCTAAGCAATCAGCCCCAGCATTTT. It translates to CASSFRGLSNQPQHF.

The gene calls are TRBV6-5 and TRBJ2-7; D unresolved. CDR1 is MNHEY and CDR2 is SVGAGI in the germline V gene. Trimming took 0 bases from V and 7 from J, leaving 7 bases between them. The CDR3 runs to 12 residues. The CDR3 region is CASSYSTSEQYF. CDR3 DNA: TGTGCCAGCAGTTACTCGACGAGTGAGCAGTACTTC.

V and J are TRBV20-1 and TRBJ2-5; D is undetermined. With 1 base removed from V and 2 bases from J, the gap between germline ends came to 11 bases. The CDR3 is made up of 14 amino acids. CDR1 is DFQATT, CDR2 SNEGSKA, per germline (reference sequence). The CDR3 loop reads CSARVPGSQETQYF. CDR3 nucleotide sequence: TGCAGTGCTAGAGTCCCCGGATCTCAAGAGACCCAGTACTTC.

This rearrangement joins TRBV5-1 to TRBJ2-5; 9 nucleotides agree with TRBD1. With 4 bases clipped from V and 4 bases from J, the junction kept 8 bases outside the gene matches. The CDR3 is 15 residues long. Germline-derived CDR1 and CDR2 are SGHRS and YFSETQ. CDR3 loop: CASSQGQGLPETQYF. CDR3 nucleotides: TGCGCCAGCAGCCAGGGACAGGGTCTCCCAGAGACCCAGTACTTC.

The V gene is TRBV7-9, the J gene TRBJ2-1; D uncertain. Trimming left V 9 bases short and J 3 bases short, with 9 bases between. Germline CDR1 is SEHNR and CDR2 is FQNEAQ (reference sequence). The CDR3 is 12 residues long. CDR3 in amino acids: CASAALYNEQFF. CDR3 bases: TGTGCCAGTGCAGCCCTCTACAATGAGCAGTTCTTC.

The chain employs TRBV3-1 and TRBJ2-1; D gene ambiguous. The CDR3 contains 12 residues. The V gene lost 1 base and the J gene lost 7 bases, with 5 bases spanning the gap. Germline assignment: CDR1 LGHDT and CDR2 YNNKEL (reference sequence). CDR3: CASSQVPNEQFF. CDR3 in DNA: TGTGCCAGCAGCCAAGTCCCAAATGAGCAGTTCTTC.

The gene calls are TRBV25-1 and TRBJ2-3, with D perhaps TRBD2 (6 bases). The V gene's germline CDR1 is MGHDK and CDR2 SYGVNS. This CDR3 is built from 16 residues. V was trimmed by 0 bases and J by 2 bases, leaving 12 bases between them. CDR3 residues: CASSEYGPLATDTQYF. CDR3 DNA: TGTGCCAGCAGTGAATACGGACCACTAGCCACAGATACGCAGTATTTT.